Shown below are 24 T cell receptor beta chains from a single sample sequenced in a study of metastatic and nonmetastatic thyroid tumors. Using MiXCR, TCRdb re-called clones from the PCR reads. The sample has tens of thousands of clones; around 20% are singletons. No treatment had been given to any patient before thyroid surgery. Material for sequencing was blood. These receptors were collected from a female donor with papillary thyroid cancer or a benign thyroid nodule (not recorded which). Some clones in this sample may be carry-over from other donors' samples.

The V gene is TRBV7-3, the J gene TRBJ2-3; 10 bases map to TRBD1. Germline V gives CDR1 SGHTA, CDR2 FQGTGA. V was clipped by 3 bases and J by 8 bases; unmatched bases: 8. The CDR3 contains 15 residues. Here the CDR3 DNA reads TGTGCCAGCAGCTTGACAGGGGGCAGGGCATGTACGCAGTATTTT. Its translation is CASSLTGGRACTQYF. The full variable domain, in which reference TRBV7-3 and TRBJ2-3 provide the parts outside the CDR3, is GAGVSQTPSNKVTEKGKYVELRCDPISGHTALYWYRQSLGQGPEFLIYFQGTGAADDSGLPNDRFFAVRPEGSVSTLKIQRTERGDSAVYLCASSLTGGRACTQYFGPGTRLTVL.

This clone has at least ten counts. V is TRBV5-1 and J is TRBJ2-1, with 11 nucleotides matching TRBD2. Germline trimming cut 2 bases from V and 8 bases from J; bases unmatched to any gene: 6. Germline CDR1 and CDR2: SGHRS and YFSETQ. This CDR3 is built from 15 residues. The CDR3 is CASSFTSGSVYEQFF. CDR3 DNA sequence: TGCGCCAGCAGCTTCACTAGCGGGAGTGTATATGAGCAGTTCTTC.

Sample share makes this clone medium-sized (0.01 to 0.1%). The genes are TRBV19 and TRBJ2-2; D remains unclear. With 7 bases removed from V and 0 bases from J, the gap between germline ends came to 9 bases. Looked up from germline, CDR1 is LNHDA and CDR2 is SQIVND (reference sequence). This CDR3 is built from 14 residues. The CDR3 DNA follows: TGTGCCAGTATTCTAACCCCGAACACCGGGGAGCTGTTTTTT. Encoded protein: CASILTPNTGELFF. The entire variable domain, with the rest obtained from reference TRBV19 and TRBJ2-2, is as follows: DGGITQSPKYLFRKEGQNVTLSCEQNLNHDAMYWYRQDPGQGLRLIYYSQIVNDFQKGDIAEGYSVSREKKESFPLTVTSAQKNPTAFYLCASILTPNTGELFFGEGSRLTVL.

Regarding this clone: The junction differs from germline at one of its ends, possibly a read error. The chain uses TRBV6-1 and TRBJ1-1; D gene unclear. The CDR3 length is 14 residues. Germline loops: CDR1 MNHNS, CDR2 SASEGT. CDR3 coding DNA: TGTGCCAGCATCCCGACCTCGGGGAACACTGAATCTTTCTTT. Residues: CASIPTSGNTESFF.

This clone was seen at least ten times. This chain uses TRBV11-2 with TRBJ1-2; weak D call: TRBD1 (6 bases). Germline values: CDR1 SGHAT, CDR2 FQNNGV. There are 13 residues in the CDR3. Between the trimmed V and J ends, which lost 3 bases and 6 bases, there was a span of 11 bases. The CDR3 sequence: CASSLTGVNGYTF. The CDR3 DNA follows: TGTGCCAGCAGCTTGACAGGAGTGAATGGCTACACCTTC.

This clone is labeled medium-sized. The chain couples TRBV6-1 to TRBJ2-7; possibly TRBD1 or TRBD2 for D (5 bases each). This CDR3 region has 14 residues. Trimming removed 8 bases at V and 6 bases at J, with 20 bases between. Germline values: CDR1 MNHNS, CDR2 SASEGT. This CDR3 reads CASQDSVRGGEQYF. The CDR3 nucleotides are TGTGCCAGCCAGGACTCCGTGAGGGGCGGCGAGCAGTACTTC.

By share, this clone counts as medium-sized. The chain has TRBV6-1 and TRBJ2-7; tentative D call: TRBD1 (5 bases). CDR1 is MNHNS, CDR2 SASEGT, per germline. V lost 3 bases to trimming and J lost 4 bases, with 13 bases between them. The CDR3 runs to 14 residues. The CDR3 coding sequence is TGTGCCAGCAGTGAGGCGACAAGGGGATACGAGCAGTACTTC. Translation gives CASSEATRGYEQYF.

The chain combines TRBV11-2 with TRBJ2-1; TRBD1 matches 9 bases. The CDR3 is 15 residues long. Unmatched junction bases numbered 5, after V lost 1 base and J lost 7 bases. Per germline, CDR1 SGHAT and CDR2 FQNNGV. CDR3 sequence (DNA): TGTGCCAGCAGCTTAGGGGGACAGGGCAGAAATGAGCAGTTCTTC. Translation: CASSLGGQGRNEQFF.

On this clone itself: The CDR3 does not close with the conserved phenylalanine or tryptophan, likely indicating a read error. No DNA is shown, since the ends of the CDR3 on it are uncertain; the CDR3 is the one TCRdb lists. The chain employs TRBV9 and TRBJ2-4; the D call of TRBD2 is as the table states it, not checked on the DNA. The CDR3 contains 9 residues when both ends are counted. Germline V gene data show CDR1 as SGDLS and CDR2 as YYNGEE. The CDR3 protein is CASSVVAGG.

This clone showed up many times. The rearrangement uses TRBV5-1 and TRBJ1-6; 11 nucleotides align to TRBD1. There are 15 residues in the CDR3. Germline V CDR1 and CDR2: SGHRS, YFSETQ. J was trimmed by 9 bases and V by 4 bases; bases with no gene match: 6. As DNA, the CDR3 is TGCGCCAGCAGCACAGCCGGGACAGGGGGTTCACCCCTCCACTTT. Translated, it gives CASSTAGTGGSPLHF.

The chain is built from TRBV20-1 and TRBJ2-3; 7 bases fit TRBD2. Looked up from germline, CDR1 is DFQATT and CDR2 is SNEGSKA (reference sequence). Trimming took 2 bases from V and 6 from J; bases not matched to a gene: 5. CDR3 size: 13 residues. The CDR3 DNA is TGCAGTGCTAGACTGCCTAGCGGTGATACGCAGTATTTT. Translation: CSARLPSGDTQYF.

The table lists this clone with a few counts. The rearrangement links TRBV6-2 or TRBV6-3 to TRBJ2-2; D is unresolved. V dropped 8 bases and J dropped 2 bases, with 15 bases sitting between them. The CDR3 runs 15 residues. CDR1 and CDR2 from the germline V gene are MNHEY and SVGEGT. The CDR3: CASLGRNCNTGELFF. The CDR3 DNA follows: TGTGCCAGCTTAGGGCGTAATTGTAACACCGGGGAGCTGTTTTTT.

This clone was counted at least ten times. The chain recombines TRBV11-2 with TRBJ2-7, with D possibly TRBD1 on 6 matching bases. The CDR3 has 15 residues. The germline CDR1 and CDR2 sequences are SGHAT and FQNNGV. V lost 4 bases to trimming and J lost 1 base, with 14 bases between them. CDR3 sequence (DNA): TGTGCCAGCAGCTCCTTCCAGGGGATGTCCTACGAGCAGTACTTC. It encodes CASSSFQGMSYEQYF.

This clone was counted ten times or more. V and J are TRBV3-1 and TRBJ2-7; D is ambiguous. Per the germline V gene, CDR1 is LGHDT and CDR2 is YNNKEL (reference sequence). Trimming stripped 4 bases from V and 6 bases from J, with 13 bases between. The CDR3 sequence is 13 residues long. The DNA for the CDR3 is TGTGCCAGCAGCCCCGGGCCCAAGGGCGAGCAGTACTTC. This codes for CASSPGPKGEQYF.

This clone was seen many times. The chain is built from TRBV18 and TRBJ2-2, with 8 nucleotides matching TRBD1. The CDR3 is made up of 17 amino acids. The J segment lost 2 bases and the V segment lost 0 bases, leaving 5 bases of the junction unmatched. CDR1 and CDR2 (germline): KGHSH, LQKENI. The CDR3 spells CASSPPSTGENTGELFF. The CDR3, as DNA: TGTGCCAGCTCACCACCGTCGACAGGGGAAAACACCGGGGAGCTGTTTTTT.

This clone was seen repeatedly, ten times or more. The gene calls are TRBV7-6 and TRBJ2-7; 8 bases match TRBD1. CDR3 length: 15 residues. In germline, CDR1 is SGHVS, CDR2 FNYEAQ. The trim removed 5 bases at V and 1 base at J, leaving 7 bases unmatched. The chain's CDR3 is CASSPGTGHSYEQYF. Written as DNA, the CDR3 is TGTGCCAGCAGCCCTGGGACAGGACATTCCTACGAGCAGTACTTC. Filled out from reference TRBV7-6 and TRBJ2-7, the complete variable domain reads GAGVSQSPRYKVTKRGQDVALRCDPISGHVSLYWYRQALGQGPEFLTYFNYEAQQDKSGLPNDRFSAERPEGSISTLTIQRTEQRDSAMYRCASSPGTGHSYEQYFGPGTRLTVT.

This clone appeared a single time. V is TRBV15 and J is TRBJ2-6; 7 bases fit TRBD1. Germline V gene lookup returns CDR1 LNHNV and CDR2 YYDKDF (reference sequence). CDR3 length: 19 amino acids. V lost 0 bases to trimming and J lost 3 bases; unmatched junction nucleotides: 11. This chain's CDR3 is CATSRDEAYTGVGANVLTF. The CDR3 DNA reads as TGTGCCACCAGCAGAGATGAGGCCTATACAGGGGTTGGGGCCAACGTCCTGACTTTC.

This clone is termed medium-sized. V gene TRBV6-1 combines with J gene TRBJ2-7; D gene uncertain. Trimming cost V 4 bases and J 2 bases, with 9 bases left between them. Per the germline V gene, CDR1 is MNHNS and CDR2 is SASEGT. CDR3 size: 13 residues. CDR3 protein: CASSGQTTYEQYF. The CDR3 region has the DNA TGTGCCAGCAGTGGGCAGACAACCTACGAGCAGTACTTC.

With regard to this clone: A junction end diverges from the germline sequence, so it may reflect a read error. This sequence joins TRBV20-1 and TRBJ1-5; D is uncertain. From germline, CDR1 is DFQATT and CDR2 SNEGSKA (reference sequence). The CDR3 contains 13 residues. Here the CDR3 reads CSARAGCGQPQHF. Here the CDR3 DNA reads TGCAGTGCGAGAGCCGGGTGCGGTCAGCCCCAGCATTTT.

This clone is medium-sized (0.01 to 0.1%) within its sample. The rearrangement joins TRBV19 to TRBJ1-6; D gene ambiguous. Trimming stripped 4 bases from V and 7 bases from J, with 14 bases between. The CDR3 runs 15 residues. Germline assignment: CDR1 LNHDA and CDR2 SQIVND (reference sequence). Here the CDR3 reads CASSTVSGPNSPLHF. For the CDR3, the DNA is TGTGCCAGTAGTACCGTGTCAGGACCCAATTCACCCCTCCACTTT.

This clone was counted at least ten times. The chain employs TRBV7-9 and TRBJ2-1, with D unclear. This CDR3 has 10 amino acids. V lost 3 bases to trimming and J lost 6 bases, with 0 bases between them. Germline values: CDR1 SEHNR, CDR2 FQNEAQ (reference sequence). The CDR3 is CASSFNEQFF. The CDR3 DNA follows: TGTGCCAGCAGCTTCAATGAGCAGTTCTTC.

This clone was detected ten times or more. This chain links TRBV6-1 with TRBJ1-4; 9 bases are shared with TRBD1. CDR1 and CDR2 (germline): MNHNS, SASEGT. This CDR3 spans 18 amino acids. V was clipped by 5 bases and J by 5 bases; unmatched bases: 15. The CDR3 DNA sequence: TGTGCCAGCAGTCTTCAAGTCCCGGGACAGGGAGGAAATGAAAAACTGTTTTTT. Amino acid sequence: CASSLQVPGQGGNEKLFF.

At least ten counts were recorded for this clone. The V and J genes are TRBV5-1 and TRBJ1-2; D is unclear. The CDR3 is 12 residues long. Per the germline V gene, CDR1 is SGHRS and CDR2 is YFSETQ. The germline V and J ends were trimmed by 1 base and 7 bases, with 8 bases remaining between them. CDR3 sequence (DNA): TGCGCCAGCAGCTTGACTGGGAGTGGCTACACCTTC. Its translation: CASSLTGSGYTF.

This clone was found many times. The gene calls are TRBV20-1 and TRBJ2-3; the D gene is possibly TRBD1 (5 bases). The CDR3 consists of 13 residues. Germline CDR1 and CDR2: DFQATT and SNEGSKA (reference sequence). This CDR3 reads CSPASPGTDTQYF. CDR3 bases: TGCAGCCCCGCCTCCCCAGGGACAGATACGCAGTATTTT.